This TCR beta chain was recovered during a study of T-cell memory formation after mild COVID-19. Study-level points and caveats: Among clones contracting day 15 to 85, CD4/CD8 was balanced, whereas later expanders leaned CD4+.

Points on this clonotype: Its specificity is unknown.

Researchers used 5'RACE with constant-segment primers to make TCR alpha and TCR beta cDNA libraries that carry sample barcodes and UMIs. TCRdb re-called the 5' RACE reads with MiXCR, one entry per CDR3 protein. The data show around 320,000 distinct CDR3 sequences, with approximately 14% seen just once and approximately 22% held by the top ten. The sample comprised PBMCs or a T cell subset sorted from them (not recorded which). The receptor's source is a young man who had mild COVID-19 (a few samples of this study predate the infection). Cell type and time point are not known.

Written as DNA, the CDR3 is TGTGCCAGCAGCCAGAACCGGGATTATCATGAGCAGTTCTTC. This encodes CASSQNRDYHEQFF. The chain recombines TRBV7-2 with TRBJ2-1; tentatively, D is TRBD2 (5 bases). V lost 5 bases, J lost 8 bases, and 16 bases lay in between. CDR3 length: 14 amino acids. In germline, CDR1 is SGHTA, CDR2 FQGNSA.